What follows are 5 T cell receptor beta chains derived from one specimen sequenced in a study of beta chain features in type 1 diabetes. Every bit of the isolated RNA underwent reverse transcription, so sequencing read expressed TCRB transcripts. Data came from immunoSEQ multiplex PCR; TCRdb stores just in-frame clones and leaves some out. This sample has 130,000 to 150,000 clones, with 10% found just once. Sequencing was performed on naive CD4+ T cells from blood. Source of these receptors: a man aged 18 to 30 in good health.

This chain links TRBV30 with TRBJ2-5; 8 bases match TRBD1. The V gene's germline CDR1 is GTSNPN and CDR2 SVGIG (reference sequence). V trimming: 2 bases; J trimming: 7 bases; junction bases outside the gene matches: 9. This CDR3 has 14 amino acids. The CDR3 DNA is TGTGCCTGGAGTACGGGACAGGCATTCGTGACCCAGTACTTC. It translates to CAWSTGQAFVTQYF.

The sample holds a few counts of this clone. This rearrangement joins TRBV7-2 to TRBJ1-6; D is possibly TRBD1 (5 bases). Germline V gene lookup returns CDR1 SGHTA and CDR2 FQGNSA. The CDR3 loop spans 16 amino acids. V was shortened by 4 bases and J by 15 bases, with 25 bases between the two germline ends. The CDR3 sequence: CASSSLPGPLGGGLHF. The CDR3 bases are TGTGCCAGCAGCTCTCTCCCCGGGCCCCTGGGGGGAGGCCTCCACTTT.

CDR3 sequence: CASSLEEGFEQYF. In DNA form, the CDR3 reads TGTGCCAGCAGCTTAGAAGAGGGTTTTGAGCAGTACTTC. The rearrangement joins TRBV7-6 to TRBJ2-7; D is perhaps TRBD2 (5 bases). CDR1 is SGHVS, CDR2 FNYEAQ, per germline. Trimming pared 1 base from V and 7 bases from J, leaving 11 bases between. This CDR3 region has 13 residues.

The chain links TRBV28 to TRBJ1-2; D is uncertain. The CDR3 extends over 13 amino acids. V lost 6 bases and J 2 bases, leaving 10 bases between the germline ends. CDR1 is MDHEN, CDR2 SYDVKM, per germline. CDR3 protein: CASRVSENYGYTF. The DNA for the CDR3 is TGTGCCAGCAGGGTATCCGAGAACTATGGCTACACCTTC.

This clone was seen a handful of times. The V call is TRBV19, the J call TRBJ2-1; 11 bases align to TRBD1. This CDR3 contains 17 residues. The trim removed 1 base at V and 3 bases at J, leaving 5 bases unmatched. Germline-derived CDR1 and CDR2 are LNHDA and SQIVND (reference sequence). The CDR3 loop is CASSIGTGGGFYNEQFF. CDR3 DNA sequence: TGTGCCAGTAGTATAGGGACAGGGGGCGGATTCTACAATGAGCAGTTCTTC. Looking up the rest from reference TRBV19 and TRBJ2-1 gives the full variable domain: DGGITQSPKYLFRKEGQNVTLSCEQNLNHDAMYWYRQDPGQGLRLIYYSQIVNDFQKGDIAEGYSVSREKKESFPLTVTSAQKNPTAFYLCASSIGTGGGFYNEQFFGPGTRLTVL.